The 6 T cell receptor beta chains below all came from one sample that was sequenced in a study of blood T cell repertoires in COVID-19 (dated by TCRdb to 2018 to 2020). The method was the immunoSEQ multiplex PCR assay. TCRdb retrieved this table from immuneACCESS and kept in-frame rearrangements only. Not all clones are present; in checked studies, unresolved V genes account for under half, and no reason is known for the remainder. In this sample the table shows fewer than 250,000 clones, 83% of which occur a single time. The biggest ten clones account for approximately 5.7% of the sample. The sequenced material came from peripheral blood. The source of these receptors is a human donor in a cohort sampled during active COVID-19.

This clone was observed once. The genes are TRBV5-5 and TRBJ2-4; weak D call: TRBD1 (5 bases). The CDR3 sequence is 18 residues long. V shed 0 bases and J shed 0 bases, with 16 bases lying between them. Looked up from germline, CDR1 is SGHKS and CDR2 is YYEKEE (reference sequence). CDR3 coding DNA: TGTGCCAGCAGCTTGGAGGGGCTAGGGTCTCTAGCCAAAAACATTCAGTACTTC. It encodes CASSLEGLGSLAKNIQYF.

The V call is TRBV14, the J call TRBJ2-4; maybe TRBD2 (6 bases). Trimming cost V 4 bases and J 7 bases, with 14 bases left between them. CDR1 and CDR2 (germline): SGHDN, FVKESK. This CDR3 has 14 residues. The CDR3 protein is CASSLRGAGNIQYF. The CDR3 region has the DNA TGTGCCAGCAGCCTAAGGGGCGCGGGGAACATTCAGTACTTC.

The chain combines TRBV7-9 with TRBJ2-7, with D uncertain. The CDR3 is 13 residues long. Germline V gene data show CDR1 as SEHNR and CDR2 as FQNEAQ (reference sequence). Trimming removed 5 bases at V and 1 base at J, with 9 bases between. CDR3 loop: CASSPSVSYEQYF. The CDR3 coding sequence is TGTGCCAGCAGCCCCTCAGTATCCTACGAGCAGTACTTC.

This clone is a singleton in its sample. This chain connects TRBV5-6 to TRBJ2-3; tentatively, D is TRBD1 (6 bases). The CDR3 spans 16 residues. Germline CDR1 SGHDT, CDR2 YYEEEE. V was clipped by 0 bases and J by 1 base, with 12 bases between them. This chain's CDR3 is CASSLGWGRGTDTQYF. CDR3 DNA: TGTGCCAGCAGCTTGGGTTGGGGGCGGGGCACAGATACGCAGTATTTT. Full variable domain (outside the CDR3, taken from reference TRBV5-6 and TRBJ2-3): DAGVTQSPTHLIKTRGQQVTLRCSPKSGHDTVSWYQQALGQGPQFIFQYYEEEERQRGNFPDRFSGHQFPNYSSELNVNALLLGDSALYLCASSLGWGRGTDTQYFGPGTRLTVL.

The chain recombines TRBV2 with TRBJ1-2; 10 positions match TRBD1. Germline CDR1 and CDR2: SNHLY and FYNNEI. J was trimmed by 4 bases and V by 6 bases; bases with no gene match: 5. This CDR3 contains 14 residues. The CDR3 here is CASSPGQGSYGYTF. DNA of the CDR3: TGTGCCAGCAGCCCGGGACAGGGGTCCTATGGCTACACCTTC.

This chain joins TRBV5-1 and TRBJ2-1; 8 nucleotides match TRBD2. Germline CDR1 reads SGHRS; CDR2 reads YFSETQ. V was clipped by 7 bases and J by 7 bases; unmatched bases: 13. The CDR3 is 15 residues long. Written as DNA, the CDR3 is TGCGCCAGCGGCCTCCCCGGGGGGGCCTTTAATGAGCAGTTCTTC. It codes for CASGLPGGAFNEQFF.